This is a list of T cell receptor beta chains from one sample in a study of blood T cell repertoires in COVID-19. Method: immunoSEQ multiplex PCR; TCRdb's copy keeps in-frame clones and lacks some. The table includes around 250,000 clones, roughly 88% detected once. The specimen was peripheral blood. The source of these receptors is a young woman with active or convalescent COVID-19. Each CDR3 is given with its conserved first and last residue. A D gene is named only where the DNA matches it firmly. A row's size may be missing; if present it is once, few, many or a size class.

J gene: TRBJ1-2
clone size: few
V gene: TRBV28
D gene: TRBD1
CDR3 DNA: TGTGCCAGCAGTTTTGGGGACAGGAAAAACTATGGCTACACCTTC
CDR3 protein: CASSFGDRKNYGYTF

J gene: TRBJ2-5
clone size: NA
V gene: TRBV6-4
D gene: NA
CDR3 DNA: TGTGCCAGCAGTAACTCTTCCGGGATTTCAGAAGAGACCCAGTACTTC
CDR3 protein: CASSNSSGISEETQYF

J gene: TRBJ2-2
clone size: NA
V gene: TRBV7-8
D gene: NA
CDR3 DNA: TGTGCCAGCAGCTTAGCGGTGACAGGCCTATTCACCGGGGAGCTGTTTTTT
CDR3 protein: CASSLAVTGLFTGELFF

J gene: TRBJ2-7
clone size: NA
V gene: TRBV4-3
D gene: TRBD2
CDR3 DNA: TGCGCCAGCAGCCAAGACGGACTAGCGGGGACCTACGAGCAGTACTTC
CDR3 protein: CASSQDGLAGTYEQYF

J gene: TRBJ1-1
clone size: NA
V gene: TRBV4-3
D gene: NA
CDR3 DNA: TGCGCCAGCAGCCAAGACAGGGTCCCAACTGAAGCTTTCTTT
CDR3 protein: CASSQDRVPTEAFF

J gene: TRBJ1-1
clone size: NA
V gene: TRBV3-1/TRBV3-2
D gene: NA
CDR3 DNA: TGTGCCAGCAGCCAAACATTTAACACTGAAGCTTTCTTT
CDR3 protein: CASSQTFNTEAFF

J gene: TRBJ1-5
clone size: NA
V gene: TRBV6-2/TRBV6-3
D gene: NA
CDR3 DNA: TGTGCCAGCAGTTACGGGGGCAGGGCCCAGCATTTT
CDR3 protein: CASSYGGRAQHF

J gene: TRBJ2-5
clone size: NA
V gene: TRBV30
D gene: NA
CDR3 DNA: TGTGCCTGGATAGAAGCTCGCGGAGGGGCCCTCCAAGAGACCCAGTACTTC
CDR3 protein: CAWIEARGGALQETQYF

J gene: TRBJ2-3
clone size: NA
V gene: TRBV7-3
D gene: TRBD2
CDR3 DNA: TGTGCCAGCAGCTTAACCGGGACTAGCGGGGGGATTGTAACAGATACGCAGTATTTT
CDR3 protein: CASSLTGTSGGIVTDTQYF

J gene: TRBJ1-5
clone size: NA
V gene: TRBV7-2
D gene: TRBD1
CDR3 DNA: TGTGCCAGCAGCTCAACCACCGGGACAGGGGGTCAGCCCCAGCATTTT
CDR3 protein: CASSSTTGTGGQPQHF

J gene: TRBJ2-1
clone size: NA
V gene: TRBV29-1
D gene: NA
CDR3 DNA: TGCAGCGCTACAAGCTCCTACAATGAGCAGTTCTTC
CDR3 protein: CSATSSYNEQFF

J gene: TRBJ2-2
clone size: NA
V gene: TRBV18
D gene: TRBD1
CDR3 DNA: TGTGCCAGCTCACCACGACAGGGGGAATCGAACACCGGGGAGCTGTTTTTT
CDR3 protein: CASSPRQGESNTGELFF

J gene: TRBJ1-6
clone size: NA
V gene: TRBV19
D gene: NA
CDR3 DNA: TGTGCCAGTAGTATGGGAACGGGATCATTACCCCTCCACTTT
CDR3 protein: CASSMGTGSLPLHF

J gene: TRBJ2-5
clone size: once
V gene: TRBV7-2
D gene: NA
CDR3 DNA: TGTGCCAGCAGCCGGGGGTTGCGATTCCAAGAGACCCAGTACTTC
CDR3 protein: CASSRGLRFQETQYF

J gene: TRBJ2-3
clone size: NA
V gene: TRBV7-2
D gene: TRBD1
CDR3 DNA: TGTGCCAGCAGCTTATGGGCCCCCTTTACGACAGGGGGTCAGGATACGCAGTATTTT
CDR3 protein: CASSLWAPFTTGGQDTQYF

J gene: TRBJ1-4
clone size: NA
V gene: TRBV6-5
D gene: NA
CDR3 DNA: TGTGCCAGTCTTTATGAAAAACTGTTTTTT
CDR3 protein: CASLYEKLFF

J gene: TRBJ2-3
clone size: NA
V gene: TRBV4-3
D gene: TRBD2
CDR3 DNA: TGCGCCAGCAGCGGTGGACTAGCGGTGGGGGATACGCAGTATTTT
CDR3 protein: CASSGGLAVGDTQYF

J gene: TRBJ2-7
clone size: few
V gene: TRBV28
D gene: NA
CDR3 DNA: TGTGCCAGCAGTTTATCACAAGTCTACGAGCAGTACTTC
CDR3 protein: CASSLSQVYEQYF

J gene: TRBJ2-5
clone size: NA
V gene: TRBV5-1
D gene: TRBD1
CDR3 DNA: TGCGCCAGCAGCTTGGCGGGGGTGCGGCAGGGGGCGTCGGAGACCCAGTACTTC
CDR3 protein: CASSLAGVRQGASETQYF

J gene: TRBJ1-2
clone size: once
V gene: TRBV3-1/TRBV3-2
D gene: NA
CDR3 DNA: TGTGCCAGCCTCTCAATGGGGGGGCATGGCTACACCTTC
CDR3 protein: CASLSMGGHGYTF

J gene: TRBJ2-5
clone size: NA
V gene: TRBV19
D gene: TRBD2
CDR3 DNA: TGTGCCAGTAGTCCCCGACTAGCGGGTGAGACCCAGTACTTC
CDR3 protein: CASSPRLAGETQYF

J gene: TRBJ1-2
clone size: few
V gene: TRBV18
D gene: NA
CDR3 DNA: TGTGCCAGCTCACCACCGTATTTGACAGCGAACGGCTACACCTTC
CDR3 protein: CASSPPYLTANGYTF

J gene: TRBJ2-1
clone size: NA
V gene: TRBV27
D gene: TRBD2
CDR3 DNA: TGTGCCAGCAGTTCGAACGGGAGGAATAATGAGCAGTTCTTC
CDR3 protein: CASSSNGRNNEQFF

J gene: TRBJ2-7
clone size: NA
V gene: TRBV7-6
D gene: TRBD2
CDR3 DNA: TGTGCCAGCAGCTTATTTGCGGGGGGGCCGAGCGAGCAGTACTTC
CDR3 protein: CASSLFAGGPSEQYF

J gene: TRBJ2-3
clone size: once
V gene: TRBV29-1
D gene: TRBD2
CDR3 DNA: TGCAGCGTTGCAGCGGGGGGGCTTGGAGATACGCAGTATTTT
CDR3 protein: CSVAAGGLGDTQYF

J gene: TRBJ2-6
clone size: NA
V gene: TRBV29-1
D gene: NA
CDR3 DNA: TGCAGCGTTTTCCAGGGAACCGGGGCCAACGTCCTGACTTTC
CDR3 protein: CSVFQGTGANVLTF

J gene: TRBJ1-2
clone size: NA
V gene: TRBV2
D gene: NA
CDR3 DNA: TGTGCCAGCAGTGAACGGGTTCGGGGGGCCTATGGCTACACCTTC
CDR3 protein: CASSERVRGAYGYTF

J gene: TRBJ1-1
clone size: NA
V gene: TRBV6-5
D gene: NA
CDR3 DNA: TGTGCCAGCAGTTACTCGGAGGGGACTGAAGCTTTCTTT
CDR3 protein: CASSYSEGTEAFF

J gene: TRBJ1-2
clone size: NA
V gene: TRBV9
D gene: NA
CDR3 DNA: TGTGCCAGCAGCGTGTCAGGGGAGAACTATGGCTACACCTTC
CDR3 protein: CASSVSGENYGYTF

J gene: TRBJ2-6
clone size: NA
V gene: TRBV5-8
D gene: TRBD1
CDR3 DNA: TGTGCCAGCAGCTTGGACAGGGGAGACTCTGGGGCCAACGTCCTGACTTTC
CDR3 protein: CASSLDRGDSGANVLTF

J gene: TRBJ2-7
clone size: few
V gene: TRBV7-8
D gene: NA
CDR3 DNA: TGTGCCAGCAGCTTAGTATCTACAGGGAGTATTAAGGGCGAGCAGTACTTC
CDR3 protein: CASSLVSTGSIKGEQYF

J gene: TRBJ2-2
clone size: NA
V gene: TRBV9
D gene: NA
CDR3 DNA: TGTGCCAGCAGCGTAGGGGGGGACACCGGGGAGCTGTTTTTT
CDR3 protein: CASSVGGDTGELFF

J gene: TRBJ1-3
clone size: NA
V gene: TRBV9
D gene: NA
CDR3 DNA: TGTGCCAGCAGTGGACCCAGGGAGGGCCAAACCTCTGGAAACACCATATATTTT
CDR3 protein: CASSGPREGQTSGNTIYF

J gene: TRBJ2-5
clone size: NA
V gene: TRBV4-3
D gene: TRBD2
CDR3 DNA: TGCGCCAGCAGCCAAGAAGGGCTAGCGGGGGCCTTGTACTTC
CDR3 protein: CASSQEGLAGALYF

J gene: TRBJ1-1
clone size: NA
V gene: TRBV27
D gene: TRBD1
CDR3 DNA: TGTGCCAGCAGACAGGGGGGGACTGAAGCTTTCTTT
CDR3 protein: CASRQGGTEAFF

J gene: TRBJ1-1
clone size: NA
V gene: TRBV3-1/TRBV3-2
D gene: TRBD1
CDR3 DNA: TGTGCCAGCAGCCAAGAGACAGGGTGGGGGACTGAAGCTTTCTTT
CDR3 protein: CASSQETGWGTEAFF

J gene: TRBJ1-5
clone size: NA
V gene: TRBV4-2
D gene: NA
CDR3 DNA: TGTGCCAGCAGCCAAGATCCGGGAAATCAGCCCCAGCATTTT
CDR3 protein: CASSQDPGNQPQHF